The rows below give T cell receptor beta chains drawn from one sample of a study of blood T cell repertoires in COVID-19. Generated by immunoSEQ multiplex PCR, the TCRdb table keeps only in-frame clones and is missing some. The sample yields 100,000 to 150,000 clones, approximately 82% seen once. The sequenced sample consisted of peripheral blood. Every receptor here comes from a man aged 60 to 69 with acute or convalescent COVID-19. CDR3s include the opening cysteine and the closing phenylalanine or tryptophan. The D gene is left open where the match is weak. Where a row states a size, it is once, few, many or the class of an expanded clone; other rows omit it.

CDR3 DNA	CDR3 protein	V gene	J gene	clone size	D gene
TGCAGTGCTAGTTGGCGGGGGAACACCGGGGAGCTGTTTTTT	CSASWRGNTGELFF	TRBV20-1	TRBJ2-2	NA	NA
TGTGCCATCCGGGACAGGGCCACCTCCCCCTCCTTAGATGGCTACACCTTC	CAIRDRATSPSLDGYTF	TRBV10-3	TRBJ1-2	NA	TRBD1
TGTGCCGGGGGCGGACAGGGGAATTCACCCCTCCACTTT	CAGGGQGNSPLHF	TRBV2	TRBJ1-6	NA	TRBD1
TGTGCCAGCAGTTACCGGCGACTAGCGGGAGTGGATGAGCAGTTCTTC	CASSYRRLAGVDEQFF	TRBV6-5	TRBJ2-1	NA	TRBD2
TGTGCCAGCAGCTTCAGGGGAGCCGTCACTGGAAACACCATATATTTT	CASSFRGAVTGNTIYF	TRBV7-3	TRBJ1-3	NA	NA
TGCGCCAGCAGCTTGGAAGGCCGAGGGGAGACCCAGTACTTC	CASSLEGRGETQYF	TRBV5-1	TRBJ2-5	NA	NA
TGTGCCAGCAGCCTGGGGGGGAGCAATCAGCCCCAGCATTTT	CASSLGGSNQPQHF	TRBV28	TRBJ1-5	NA	NA
TGTGCCAGCAGTTCCCGGGACAGGGGGGAGCAGTTCTTC	CASSSRDRGEQFF	TRBV28	TRBJ2-1	NA	TRBD1
TGTGCCAGCAGCTTGGTTCCGGGTCAGCCCCAGCATTTT	CASSLVPGQPQHF	TRBV5-4	TRBJ1-5	NA	NA
TGTGCCAGCAGCGCCGGGGTGGGCGGAGGAAGGGATGAGCAGTTCTTC	CASSAGVGGGRDEQFF	TRBV9	TRBJ2-1	NA	NA
TGTGCCAGCAGCTCGCAGGGCTATAATTCACCCCTCCACTTT	CASSSQGYNSPLHF	TRBV5-6	TRBJ1-6	NA	NA
TGTGCCAGCAGCCCAGCCGGACAGGGACGGGGCTACACCTTC	CASSPAGQGRGYTF	TRBV5-4	TRBJ1-2	NA	TRBD1
TGTGCCAGCAGCGCCCGGCAGGGCCTCACAGATACGCAGTATTTT	CASSARQGLTDTQYF	TRBV5-4	TRBJ2-3	NA	NA
TGTGCTAGTGGTTATAACAGGGAAGGGGAGCAGTTCTTC	CASGYNREGEQFF	TRBV12-5	TRBJ2-1	NA	NA
TGTGCCAGCACCCCCCCGGGGACTATTAATTCACCCCTCCACTTT	CASTPPGTINSPLHF	TRBV28	TRBJ1-6	NA	NA
TGCGCCAGCCCCCCCTCGAGACAGCACTTTGAAGCTTTCTTT	CASPPSRQHFEAFF	TRBV5-1	TRBJ1-1	few	NA
TGTGCCAGCAGCCGACAGGGAACAGATACGCAGTATTTT	CASSRQGTDTQYF	TRBV3-1/TRBV3-2	TRBJ2-3	once	TRBD1
TGTGCCAGCAACGGGAACTTAGGGATGAACACTGAAGCTTTCTTT	CASNGNLGMNTEAFF	TRBV2	TRBJ1-1	NA	NA
TGTGCCAGCAGCGTAGATGGGAGGATGGCCTGGGATACGCAGTATTTT	CASSVDGRMAWDTQYF	TRBV9	TRBJ2-3	NA	NA
TGCGCCAGCAGGAAAGACATGATTAGCACTGAAGCTTTCTTT	CASRKDMISTEAFF	TRBV5-1	TRBJ1-1	NA	NA
TGTGCCAGCCTAGCGGGAGGTGGGGTCCCTGATACGCAGTATTTT	CASLAGGGVPDTQYF	TRBV28	TRBJ2-3	NA	TRBD2
TGTGCCAGCAGCGCAGGACTAGTTGGGGGGGATGAGCAGTTCTTC	CASSAGLVGGDEQFF	TRBV11-1	TRBJ2-1	NA	TRBD2
TGTGCCAGCAGCCCTCTATTCACCACCGGGGAGCTGTTTTTT	CASSPLFTTGELFF	TRBV11-2	TRBJ2-2	NA	NA
TGTGCCAGCAGCCAAGCAACGGGGGAAACTGAAGCTTTCTTT	CASSQATGETEAFF	TRBV3-1/TRBV3-2	TRBJ1-1	NA	NA
TGTGCCAGCAGTCTGGGGGGGCAGCCCAGGGAGGGCACTGAAGCTTTCTTT	CASSLGGQPREGTEAFF	TRBV28	TRBJ1-1	NA	NA
TGTGCCAGCAGTTCCCTCGGCGGGCACTCTGGAAACACCATATATTTT	CASSSLGGHSGNTIYF	TRBV28	TRBJ1-3	NA	NA
TGTGCCAGCAGCCCTCAGACAGGGTTGGCAGAGACCCAGTACTTC	CASSPQTGLAETQYF	TRBV11-2	TRBJ2-5	NA	TRBD1
TGCGCCAGCAGGGATAGCGGGAGTCTCAACACCGGGGAGCTGTTTTTT	CASRDSGSLNTGELFF	TRBV10-2	TRBJ2-2	NA	TRBD2
TGTGCCAGGGGGCAGGGTTACGAGCAGTACTTC	CARGQGYEQYF	TRBV6-4	TRBJ2-7	NA	NA
TGTGCCTGGAACTTCGGACTAGCGGGAGCCGGAGATACGCAGTATTTT	CAWNFGLAGAGDTQYF	TRBV30	TRBJ2-3	NA	TRBD2
TGTGCCAGCATCCCGGCGGAGGAGACCCAGTACTTC	CASIPAEETQYF	TRBV6-2/TRBV6-3	TRBJ2-5	NA	NA
TGCGCCAGCAGCTCGGGACTAAAGGGCGATGAGCAGTTCTTC	CASSSGLKGDEQFF	TRBV5-1	TRBJ2-1	NA	TRBD2
TGTGCCAGCAGTTACTCGGGCAGGGCGGGGGAGCAGTTCTTC	CASSYSGRAGEQFF	TRBV6-5	TRBJ2-1	NA	NA
TGTGCCAGCAGTTCGACAAGGGGCGCTCGGTCTCGACTCTACGAGCAGTACTTC	CASSSTRGARSRLYEQYF	TRBV28	TRBJ2-7	NA	NA
TGTGCCAGCCGGACGTCAGGGGGCGGGAGAGCAGATACGCAGTATTTT	CASRTSGGGRADTQYF	TRBV28	TRBJ2-3	few	NA
TGTGCCAGCTCACCTTCCCGTAGGCAGGGCGAGGAGACCCAGTACTTC	CASSPSRRQGEETQYF	TRBV18	TRBJ2-5	NA	NA
TGTGCCAGCAGTGACCCAGGGATCTCCTACGAGCAGTACTTC	CASSDPGISYEQYF	TRBV2	TRBJ2-7	NA	NA
TGTGCCAGCAGCCTCGGGACTAGCGACGTCGATGAGCAGTTCTTC	CASSLGTSDVDEQFF	TRBV7-3	TRBJ2-1	NA	TRBD2
TGTGCCAGCAGCAAAGAAGGAGAAACCGGGACAGGCCCTTCCTACTATGGCTACACCTTC	CASSKEGETGTGPSYYGYTF	TRBV21-1	TRBJ1-2	NA	NA
TGTGCCAGCAGTTTCAGGGGCGGGTATGGCTACACCTTC	CASSFRGGYGYTF	TRBV27	TRBJ1-2	NA	NA
TGTGCCAGCTCACAGTCAGACATCAGCTCTGGAAACACCATATATTTT	CASSQSDISSGNTIYF	TRBV18	TRBJ1-3	NA	NA
TGCGCCAGCAGAACCGGACTAGCTAACACCGGGGAGCTGTTTTTT	CASRTGLANTGELFF	TRBV10-2	TRBJ2-2	NA	TRBD2
TGTGCCAGCAGTGAAGCGTCCCTAGCGGACTACGAGCAGTACTTC	CASSEASLADYEQYF	TRBV6-1	TRBJ2-7	NA	TRBD2
TGCGCCAGCAGCTTGCTCGGACTTGGGGACACTGAAGCTTTCTTT	CASSLLGLGDTEAFF	TRBV5-1	TRBJ1-1	NA	NA
TGTGCCAGCAGCTTAATGTCTAGCGGACAAGAGACCCAGTACTTC	CASSLMSSGQETQYF	TRBV7-2	TRBJ2-5	NA	TRBD2
TGTGCCAGCAGCCTTCGACAGGGATCGGCAATTCCCTACGAGCAGTACTTC	CASSLRQGSAIPYEQYF	TRBV16	TRBJ2-7	NA	TRBD1